These 6 T cell receptor beta chains share one sample of origin, sequenced in a study of neurological immune-mediated disorders (dated by TCRdb to between 2018 and 2020). The time point label, read with the paper, signifies: longitudinal time-point 2. The receptor library was made with 5' RACE. Instrument used: Illumina HiSeq 2500. In TCRdb, the public reads were trimmed at Q25 with fastp and aligned with MiXCR, with productive beta chains retained. Entries are consolidated by CDR3 protein sequence, retaining the most common genes and DNA. Present in this sample are approximately 89,000 distinct CDR3 sequences, about 12% of which were seen just once. Just under 5% of the sample is held by the ten biggest clonotypes. The sequencing input was PBMCs. The source is a female donor with HTLV-1-associated myelopathy (HAM/TSP).

This clonotype was seen repeatedly, ten times or more. This rearrangement joins TRBV11-2 to TRBJ2-2; maybe TRBD1 (5 bases). This CDR3 is built from 14 residues. Germline CDR1 and CDR2: SGHAT and FQNNGV. V was shortened by 4 bases and J by 1 base, with 7 bases between the two germline ends. Written as DNA, the CDR3 is TGTGCCAGCAGCTGGGGCGGGAACACCGGGGAGCTGTTTTTT. Translating it yields CASSWGGNTGELFF.

This clonotype was seen at least ten times. The chain combines TRBV5-5 with TRBJ2-3; TRBD2 agrees at 16 bases. Germline CDR1 reads SGHKS; CDR2 reads YYEKEE (reference sequence). With V trimmed by 5 bases and J by 0 bases, 6 bases remained unmatched. The CDR3 is 18 residues long. CDR3 nucleotide sequence: TGTGCCAGCAGTACGGGACTAGCGGGGGGGCCCAGCACAGATACGCAGTATTTT. It specifies CASSTGLAGGPSTDTQYF.

This clonotype was recorded many times. This chain links TRBV2 with TRBJ1-5; no clear D. Looked up from germline, CDR1 is SNHLY and CDR2 is FYNNEI. This CDR3 is built from 13 residues. The V end was cut by 7 bases, the J end by 7 bases, with 14 bases between. CDR3 DNA: TGTGCCAGCAACCGGGAGGGTGGACAGCCCCAGCATTTT. Translation gives CASNREGGQPQHF.

The chain carries TRBV24-1 and TRBJ2-3; D is perhaps TRBD2 (6 bases). CDR1 is KGHDR and CDR2 is SFDVKD in the germline V gene. The CDR3 has 15 amino acids. V dropped 2 bases and J dropped 1 base, with 9 bases sitting between them. As DNA, the CDR3 is TGTGCCACCAGTGATTGGAGGGACGGCACAGATACGCAGTATTTT. Protein: CATSDWRDGTDTQYF.

This clonotype was detected many times. The chain uses TRBV20-1 and TRBJ2-1; D ambiguous. This CDR3 has 12 amino acids. Trimming left V 6 bases short and J 4 bases short, with 10 bases between. Germline assignment: CDR1 DFQATT and CDR2 SNEGSKA (reference sequence). Here the CDR3 reads CSAPSVYNEQFF. The CDR3, as DNA: TGCAGTGCCCCCTCCGTATACAATGAGCAGTTCTTC.

This clonotype was detected ten times or more. The chain is built from TRBV2 and TRBJ2-7; D is undetermined. The germline CDR1 and CDR2 sequences are SNHLY and FYNNEI. CDR3 length equals 15 residues. The V and J ends lost 4 bases and 6 bases respectively, with 19 bases between them. Here the CDR3 reads CASSVVRLVGAEQYF. CDR3 nucleotide sequence: TGTGCCAGCAGTGTGGTTCGTCTGGTCGGTGCCGAGCAGTACTTC.